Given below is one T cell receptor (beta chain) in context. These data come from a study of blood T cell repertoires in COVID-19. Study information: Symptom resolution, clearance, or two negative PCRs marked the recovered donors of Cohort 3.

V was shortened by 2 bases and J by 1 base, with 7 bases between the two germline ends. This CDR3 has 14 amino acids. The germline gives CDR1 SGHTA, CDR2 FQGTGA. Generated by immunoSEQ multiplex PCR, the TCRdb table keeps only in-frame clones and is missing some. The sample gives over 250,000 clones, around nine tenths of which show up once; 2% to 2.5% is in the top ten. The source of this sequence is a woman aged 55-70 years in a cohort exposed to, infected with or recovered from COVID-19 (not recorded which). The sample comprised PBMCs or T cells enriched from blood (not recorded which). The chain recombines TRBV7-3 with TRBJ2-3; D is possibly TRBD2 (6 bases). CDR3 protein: CASSLERGTDTQYF. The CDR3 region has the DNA TGTGCCAGCAGCTTAGAGCGGGGCACAGATACGCAGTATTTT.